The 8 T cell receptor beta chains below all came from one sample that was sequenced in a study of blood T cells in healthy people across ages (dated by TCRdb to between 2014 and 2017). Receptor libraries were prepared by 5' RACE. A second PCR of roughly 6 to 12 cycles was run with a J-beta primer mix and a sample-barcoded 5' primer. The public reads were reanalyzed by TCRdb: fastp trimming at Q25, MiXCR alignment, in-frame beta chains only. Rows are unified per CDR3 protein, each entry keeping the most common DNA and genes. The sample table lists roughly 1.9 million distinct CDR3 sequences, 39% of them with a count of one. In total, the top ten clones hold under 25% of the sample. The sample was blood. The receptors come from a human donor in good health.

The chain is built from TRBV12-3 or TRBV12-4 and TRBJ2-2, with D unresolved. The CDR3 extends over 10 amino acids. V lost 9 bases and J lost 4, with 3 bases in between. In DNA, the CDR3 is TGTGCCAGTTCCACCGGGGAGCTGTTTTTT. It is translated as CASSTGELFF.

Notes on this clonotype: A single base separates this from a much larger clone, so it may be a read error. This chain links TRBV6-1 with TRBJ2-7; no clear D. The CDR3 runs to 12 residues. The V end was cut by 3 bases, the J end by 9 bases, with 12 bases between. The germline V gene has CDR1 MNHNS and CDR2 SASEGT. The DNA for the CDR3 is TGTGCCAGCAGTGATCCCCCGCGGAGGCAGTACTTC. Translation: CASSDPPRRQYF.

The chain carries TRBV5-1 and TRBJ1-2; unclear D gene. Trimming removed 7 bases from V and 8 bases from J, with 18 bases in between. The CDR3 is 13 residues long. Germline lookup yields CDR1 SGHRS and CDR2 YFSETQ. The CDR3 loop reads CASGRESDAGYTF. The CDR3 DNA follows: TGCGCCAGCGGCAGAGAGTCTGATGCCGGCTACACCTTC.

There are many counts of this clonotype. This chain joins TRBV29-1 and TRBJ2-3; no clear D gene. Germline V gene sequence: CDR1 SQVTM, CDR2 ANQGSEA. The CDR3 contains 12 residues. V lost 2 bases and J lost 1, with 4 bases in between. DNA of the CDR3: TGCAGCGTTGAACAGGGCACAGATACGCAGTATTTT. The encoded protein is CSVEQGTDTQYF.

Remarks on this clonotype: Compared with germline, one end of the junction differs, possibly owing to a read error. This chain uses TRBV6-5 with TRBJ2-5, with 12 bases identical to TRBD1. CDR1 is MNHEY, CDR2 SVGAGI, per germline. The CDR3 consists of 16 residues. For the CDR3, the DNA is TGTACCAGCAGTTACCAGGGACAGGGGGCGAAGGTGACCCAGTACTTC. It codes for CTSSYQGQGAKVTQYF.

CDR3 sequence (DNA): TGTGCCAGCAGCGCGGGGGGGGGCTTGGGGCAGCCCCAGCATTTT. Translated: CASSAGGGLGQPQHF. The chain carries TRBV9 and TRBJ1-5; possibly TRBD1 for D (6 bases). In germline, CDR1 is SGDLS, CDR2 YYNGEE. V lost 3 bases to trimming and J lost 7 bases, with 17 bases between them. The CDR3 sequence is 15 residues long. Looking up the rest from reference TRBV9 and TRBJ1-5 gives the full variable domain: DSGVTQTPKHLITATGQRVTLRCSPRSGDLSVYWYQQSLDQGLQFLIQYYNGEERAKGNILERFSAQQFPDLHSELNLSSLELGDSALYFCASSAGGGLGQPQHFGDGTRLSIL.

This rearrangement joins TRBV28 to TRBJ2-4, with D perhaps TRBD1 (5 bases). The end of the DNA fits TRBJ2-7 better, so the J call may be wrong. This CDR3 region has 14 residues. Germline V lookup: CDR1 MDHEN, CDR2 SYDVKM. The CDR3 DNA reads TGTGCCAGCAGTGAGACAGCCCTAACCTACGAGCAGTACTTC. It translates to CASSETALTYEQYF.

The chain is built from TRBV5-1 and TRBJ1-1; possibly TRBD1 for D (5 bases). CDR1 is SGHRS, CDR2 YFSETQ, per germline. The ends were cut back, 7 bases at V and 7 bases at J, with 14 bases in the middle. This CDR3 spans 12 amino acids. The chain's CDR3 is CASRNRDVEAFF. CDR3 bases: TGCGCCAGCCGTAACCGGGACGTTGAAGCTTTCTTT. Full variable domain (outside the CDR3, taken from reference TRBV5-1 and TRBJ1-1): KAGVTQTPRYLIKTRGQQVTLSCSPISGHRSVSWYQQTPGQGLQFLFEYFSETQRNKGNFPGRFSGRQFSNSRSEMNVSTLELGDSALYLCASRNRDVEAFFGQGTRLTVV.